This record concerns one TCR beta chain sequence. The antigen remains undetermined. Repertoires were generated with immunoSEQ multiplex PCR, while TCRdb's copy carries only in-frame clones and drops some. The sample has 62,000 or so clones, about 80% seen once. Patients had chemo-refractory metastatic non-small-cell lung cancer and received focal radiation plus CTLA-4 blockade that used ipilimumab. The data derive from a study of radiotherapy plus CTLA-4 blockade in lung cancer. Background on the study: Objective response was observed in around a sixth of patients, and disease control in roughly 30%.

Study results and limitations: According to reports, early shifts in blood T cell clones, alongside interferon-beta, forecast response most accurately. Expansion in blood of tumor-derived TCR clones was seen after radiotherapy plus ipilimumab.

Sequencing used peripheral blood, obtained from a patient treated with radiotherapy plus ipilimumab. The TCR sequence derives from a human donor with non-small cell lung cancer who had a complete response to radiotherapy plus ipilimumab.

The DNA for the CDR3 is TGTGCCAGCAGTCGGACTAGCGGGGGGGCACAACAGTTCTTC. Translation: CASSRTSGGAQQFF. This chain joins TRBV6-5 and TRBJ2-1, with TRBD2 matching 15 bases. Unmatched junction bases numbered 6, after V lost 5 bases and J lost 13 bases. The CDR3 spans 14 residues. The germline CDR1 and CDR2 sequences are MNHEY and SVGAGI.